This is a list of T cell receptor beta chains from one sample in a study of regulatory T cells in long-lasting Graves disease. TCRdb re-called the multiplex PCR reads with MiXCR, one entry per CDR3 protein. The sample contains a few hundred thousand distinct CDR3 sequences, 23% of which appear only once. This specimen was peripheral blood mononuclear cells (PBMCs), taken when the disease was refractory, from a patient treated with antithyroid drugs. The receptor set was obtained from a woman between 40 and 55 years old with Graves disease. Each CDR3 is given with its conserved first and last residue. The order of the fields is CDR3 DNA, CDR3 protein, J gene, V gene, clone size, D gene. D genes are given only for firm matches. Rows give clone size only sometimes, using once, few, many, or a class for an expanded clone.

CDR3nt: TGTGCCAGCAGCTTAGACGCGGGTAGGAGTGGAAACACCATATATTTT
CDR3aa: CASSLDAGRSGNTIYF
j_gene: TRBJ1-3
v_gene: TRBV7-2
abundance: few
d_gene: NA

CDR3nt: TGTGCCAGCAGTGCGACAGGACCGGAGGCCCAGCATTTT
CDR3aa: CASSATGPEAQHF
j_gene: TRBJ1-5
v_gene: TRBV2
abundance: many
d_gene: NA

CDR3nt: TGCAGTGCTAGAGATCTAGAGGACCGGAACACTGAAGCTTTCTTT
CDR3aa: CSARDLEDRNTEAFF
j_gene: TRBJ1-1
v_gene: TRBV20-1
abundance: NA
d_gene: NA

CDR3nt: TGTGCCAGCAGCTTTGGGACAGGTTTAGCACCGCCCCAGTATTTT
CDR3aa: CASSFGTGLAPPQYF
j_gene: TRBJ2-3
v_gene: TRBV7-6
abundance: NA
d_gene: TRBD1

CDR3nt: TGTGCCAGCACCGACAATACCCTCGGGGGAGCTTTCTTT
CDR3aa: CASTDNTLGGAFF
j_gene: TRBJ1-1
v_gene: TRBV13
abundance: NA
d_gene: NA

CDR3nt: TGTGCCAGCAGCCTGAGCTGGAGTGAGCAGTTCTTC
CDR3aa: CASSLSWSEQFF
j_gene: TRBJ2-1
v_gene: TRBV2
abundance: NA
d_gene: NA

CDR3nt: TGTGCCAGCAGTACAGGGACAGGGTATTGGCGGGAGGCCCATTTCTCCTACGAGCAGTACTTC
CDR3aa: CASSTGTGYWREAHFSYEQYF
j_gene: TRBJ2-7
v_gene: TRBV28
abundance: few
d_gene: NA

CDR3nt: TGTGCCAGCAGCCCCGGGACAGGGGCCATGAACACTGAAGCTTTCTTT
CDR3aa: CASSPGTGAMNTEAFF
j_gene: TRBJ1-1
v_gene: TRBV14
abundance: NA
d_gene: TRBD1

CDR3nt: TGCAGTGCTAGATCCGGCCGACATAATAATCAGCCCCAGCATTTT
CDR3aa: CSARSGRHNNQPQHF
j_gene: TRBJ1-5
v_gene: TRBV20-1
abundance: few
d_gene: NA

CDR3nt: TGTGCCAGCAGCTTAGTCACGGGAGGCTGGCTGGAGCAGTACTTC
CDR3aa: CASSLVTGGWLEQYF
j_gene: TRBJ2-7
v_gene: TRBV7-9
abundance: NA
d_gene: TRBD2

CDR3nt: TGTGCCAGCAGTCACTCCGGGACAGCTCTAGACATTCAGTACTTC
CDR3aa: CASSHSGTALDIQYF
j_gene: TRBJ2-4
v_gene: TRBV6-2/TRBV6-3
abundance: NA
d_gene: TRBD1

CDR3nt: TGTGCCAGCAGCCAAGATCAACTAGCGGGAGGGCCCTCCGGGGAGCTGTTTTTT
CDR3aa: CASSQDQLAGGPSGELFF
j_gene: TRBJ2-2
v_gene: TRBV3-1
abundance: few
d_gene: TRBD2

CDR3nt: TGTGCCAGCAGCTTTCAACAGGGGGTTAACACTGAAGCTTTCTTT
CDR3aa: CASSFQQGVNTEAFF
j_gene: TRBJ1-1
v_gene: TRBV7-6
abundance: many
d_gene: TRBD1

CDR3nt: TGTGCCAGCAGCTCCGGAGGTAGCGGGAGTTTCTACGAGCAGTACTTC
CDR3aa: CASSSGGSGSFYEQYF
j_gene: TRBJ2-7
v_gene: TRBV7-2
abundance: NA
d_gene: TRBD2

CDR3nt: TGTGCCACCAGCAGAGTTCAGAATAATTCACCCCTCCACTTT
CDR3aa: CATSRVQNNSPLHF
j_gene: TRBJ1-6
v_gene: TRBV15
abundance: NA
d_gene: NA

CDR3nt: TGTGCCAGCAGTTTACTCGGGGTCAGAAAGTCCTATAATTCACCCCTCCACTTT
CDR3aa: CASSLLGVRKSYNSPLHF
j_gene: TRBJ1-6
v_gene: TRBV28
abundance: NA
d_gene: NA

CDR3nt: TGTGCCAGCAGCTTTCGAGTGGGGGCTGGGGCCAACGTCCTGACTTTC
CDR3aa: CASSFRVGAGANVLTF
j_gene: TRBJ2-6
v_gene: TRBV11-2
abundance: few
d_gene: NA

CDR3nt: TGTGCCAGCAGACCGCGCGCGCGCATTGGAAACACCATATATTTT
CDR3aa: CASRPRARIGNTIYF
j_gene: TRBJ1-3
v_gene: TRBV6-2/TRBV6-3
abundance: NA
d_gene: NA

CDR3nt: TGTGCCAGCACGGTACTACGGACAGGACGAATCTCTGGAAACACCATATATTTT
CDR3aa: CASTVLRTGRISGNTIYF
j_gene: TRBJ1-3
v_gene: TRBV19
abundance: NA
d_gene: TRBD1

CDR3nt: TGCAGTGCTAGACCCAACGGCGCGGGAGTTTACGAGCAGTACTTC
CDR3aa: CSARPNGAGVYEQYF
j_gene: TRBJ2-7
v_gene: TRBV20-1
abundance: many
d_gene: TRBD2

CDR3nt: TGTGCCAGCAGTGTTGGGCTAGCACAACGCGAGCAGTACTTC
CDR3aa: CASSVGLAQREQYF
j_gene: TRBJ2-7
v_gene: TRBV2
abundance: many
d_gene: NA

CDR3nt: TGTGCCTGGACAATTGCTAGCGGGAGTCGGCAGACCCAGTACTTC
CDR3aa: CAWTIASGSRQTQYF
j_gene: TRBJ2-5
v_gene: TRBV30
abundance: few
d_gene: TRBD2

CDR3nt: TGTGCCAGCAGTACCTGGGACACCCACCCAGCTAATGAAAAACTGTTTTTT
CDR3aa: CASSTWDTHPANEKLFF
j_gene: TRBJ1-4
v_gene: TRBV28
abundance: many
d_gene: NA

CDR3nt: TGTGCCAGCAGTTTATGGGGTGGGGGCCCAAACATTCAGTACTTC
CDR3aa: CASSLWGGGPNIQYF
j_gene: TRBJ2-4
v_gene: TRBV28
abundance: many
d_gene: NA

CDR3nt: TGCAGCGCGTTGTCTGCCATAGGGACGTCGGCCTTCTTT
CDR3aa: CSALSAIGTSAFF
j_gene: TRBJ1-1
v_gene: TRBV29-1
abundance: NA
d_gene: NA

CDR3nt: TGTGCCAGCAGGACTAGCGGGAGATCTGTGTGGTACGAGCAGTACTTC
CDR3aa: CASRTSGRSVWYEQYF
j_gene: TRBJ2-7
v_gene: TRBV28
abundance: NA
d_gene: TRBD2

CDR3nt: TGTGCCAGCAGTAAAAACCTGGGACTAGCGGGAGGGAATGAGCAGTTCTTC
CDR3aa: CASSKNLGLAGGNEQFF
j_gene: TRBJ2-1
v_gene: TRBV6-1
abundance: few
d_gene: TRBD2

CDR3nt: TGTGCCAGCAGGACCGGGACTAGCGGGAGGGAGGACGAGCAGTACTTC
CDR3aa: CASRTGTSGREDEQYF
j_gene: TRBJ2-7
v_gene: TRBV28
abundance: many
d_gene: TRBD2

CDR3nt: TGTGCCAGCAGTGAGGGGACAGCAAACACCGGGGAGCTGTTTTTT
CDR3aa: CASSEGTANTGELFF
j_gene: TRBJ2-2
v_gene: TRBV6-2/TRBV6-3
abundance: NA
d_gene: TRBD1

CDR3nt: TGTGCCAGCGCTACAGCCGAGAGAGGGTTGGCTTCCGAGCAGTACTTC
CDR3aa: CASATAERGLASEQYF
j_gene: TRBJ2-7
v_gene: TRBV6-1
abundance: few
d_gene: NA